This TCR beta chain was sequenced during a study of blood T cell repertoires in COVID-19. Turning to the study itself: T cells, B-cell-depleted T cells, or PBMCs provided the cDNA or gDNA that served as material.

Germline V lookup: CDR1 SGHTA, CDR2 FQGNSA. The V gene lost 7 bases and the J gene lost 5 bases, with 17 bases spanning the gap. The CDR3 is 14 residues long. In the study's own analysis: Quantification of nucleated cells was approximated via reference gene primer amplification. Data came from immunoSEQ multiplex PCR; TCRdb stores just in-frame clones and leaves some out. That table is the source of V, J and clone size, and D and trimming were worked out from the DNA. The table has 200,000 to 250,000 clones, approximately 85% seen once. Patients in Seattle were enrolled during active infection, then followed longitudinally.

This receptor was identified in a woman aged 70-85 years with COVID-19, enrolled during active disease. The chain carries TRBV7-2 and TRBJ2-5; possible D gene TRBD1, 6 bases. Sequenced input: peripheral blood. Here the CDR3 reads CASNRGAGEETQYF. As DNA, the CDR3 is TGTGCCAGCAACCGTGGGGCAGGGGAGGAGACCCAGTACTTC.